These 24 T cell receptor beta chains came from one sample sequenced in a study of regulatory T cells in long-lasting Graves disease. This sample's time point: persistent/refractory GD, antithyroid drugs over 5 years with positive TRAb. With RNA extracted from PBMCs as input, the TCR library was made. Both iRepertoire HTBI primers and Arm-PCR of CDR3 regions were used to build the TCR beta libraries. MiXCR, run by TCRdb on the multiplex PCR reads, gives a single entry per CDR3 protein. The sample holds under 450,000 distinct CDR3 sequences; 20% to 25% are singletons and the top ten take about a quarter. The specimen comprised peripheral blood mononuclear cells (PBMCs), sampled when the disease was refractory, from a patient treated with antithyroid drugs. The receptors originated from a female donor with Graves disease.

V is TRBV12-3 or TRBV12-4 and J is TRBJ2-7, with a possible D match to TRBD2 (5 bases). This CDR3 has 14 residues. Trimming left V 5 bases short and J 4 bases short, with 15 bases between. The CDR3, as DNA: TGTGCCAGCAGTGTTAGCGAGGACGTATACGAGCAGTACTTC. Amino acid sequence: CASSVSEDVYEQYF.

The V and J genes are TRBV7-2 and TRBJ2-7, with D possibly being TRBD1 (5 bases). The V and J ends lost 7 bases and 7 bases respectively, with 17 bases between them. CDR1 and CDR2 (germline): SGHTA, FQGNSA. The CDR3 extends over 13 amino acids. CDR3 coding DNA: TGTGCCAGCACAACCCGATTAAGGGGTGAGCAGTACTTC. Its translation is CASTTRLRGEQYF.

This chain connects TRBV7-9 to TRBJ2-1; the D gene is possibly TRBD2 (6 bases). CDR3 length: 16 residues. V gave up 2 bases and J gave up 7 bases, with 18 bases separating them. Germline CDR1 is SEHNR and CDR2 is FQNEAQ (reference sequence). The CDR3 bases are TGTGCCAGCAGCTTACCCCTAACGCGGGGCGTGAATGAGCAGTTCTTC. Translated, it gives CASSLPLTRGVNEQFF.

This clonotype has a count of ten or more. V gene TRBV28 combines with J gene TRBJ1-3; the D is unclear. V gave up 3 bases and J gave up 1 base, with 7 bases separating them. The length of the CDR3 is 14 residues. The germline CDR1 and CDR2 sequences are MDHEN and SYDVKM. The CDR3 loop is CASSFSGSGNTIYF. CDR3 DNA: TGTGCCAGCAGTTTTTCCGGTTCTGGAAACACCATATATTTT.

This clonotype was recorded a few times. V is TRBV30 and J is TRBJ1-2, with 7 bases that match TRBD1. V was clipped by 4 bases and J by 8 bases; unmatched bases: 10. Per germline, CDR1 GTSNPN and CDR2 SVGIG (reference sequence). The CDR3 has 13 amino acids. DNA for the CDR3: TGTGCCTGGACTACAGGGGTGCGAGGGGGCTACACCTTC. Its translation: CAWTTGVRGGYTF.

This clonotype was found once. The V and J genes are TRBV20-1 and TRBJ2-2; D is perhaps TRBD1 (6 bases). Germline CDR1 DFQATT, CDR2 SNEGSKA (reference sequence). V was clipped by 1 base and J by 0 bases, with 9 bases between them. The CDR3 is made up of 15 amino acids. The chain's CDR3 is CSARAGHPNTGELFF. The CDR3 DNA is TGCAGTGCTAGAGCGGGACACCCGAACACCGGGGAGCTGTTTTTT.

The chain joins TRBV5-1 to TRBJ1-1; D is perhaps TRBD1 (6 bases). Germline V gene data show CDR1 as SGHRS and CDR2 as YFSETQ. This CDR3 has 13 residues. Trimming cost V 0 bases and J 8 bases, with 11 bases left between them. The CDR3, as DNA: TGCGCCAGCAGCTTGGATATAGGGGGGGAAGCTTTCTTT. Residues: CASSLDIGGEAFF.

This clonotype was counted between two and nine times. The V call is TRBV20-1, the J call TRBJ1-4; D remains ambiguous. The CDR3 consists of 12 residues. Germline CDR1 DFQATT, CDR2 SNEGSKA (reference sequence). The CDR3 DNA is TGCAGCGTCGTGGGAACTAATGAAAAACTGTTTTTT. This encodes CSVVGTNEKLFF.

This clonotype has a handful of counts. The chain links TRBV7-9 to TRBJ2-1, with TRBD2 matching over 14 bases. Germline loops: CDR1 SEHNR, CDR2 FQNEAQ (reference sequence). The length of the CDR3 is 16 residues. The ends lost 1 base at V and 4 bases at J; junction bases unmatched: 0. CDR3 loop: CASSLGLAGGYNEQFF. CDR3 DNA: TGTGCCAGCAGCTTAGGACTAGCGGGAGGGTACAATGAGCAGTTCTTC. Filled out from reference TRBV7-9 and TRBJ2-1, the complete variable domain reads DTGVSQNPRHKITKRGQNVTFRCDPISEHNRLYWYRQTLGQGPEFLTYFQNEAQLEKSRLLSDRFSAERPKGSFSTLEIQRTEQGDSAMYLCASSLGLAGGYNEQFFGPGTRLTVL.

The rearrangement joins TRBV19 to TRBJ1-2; possibly TRBD1 for D (6 bases). This CDR3 region has 18 residues. CDR1 and CDR2 (germline): LNHDA, SQIVND (reference sequence). The V end was cut by 5 bases, the J end by 0 bases, with 22 bases between. CDR3 loop: CASSETPGHNLANYGYTF. The CDR3 DNA reads TGTGCCAGTAGTGAAACTCCGGGACATAACCTAGCTAACTATGGCTACACCTTC.

In its sample, this clonotype was seen a few times. The chain couples TRBV27 to TRBJ2-3; 10 bases are a match to TRBD2. Germline values: CDR1 MNHEY, CDR2 SMNVEV (reference sequence). This CDR3 region has 16 residues. Trimming took 7 bases from V and 4 from J; bases not matched to a gene: 11. The DNA for the CDR3 is TGTGCCAGCAACCGAGGCACTAGCGGGATTTCAGATACGCAGTATTTT. Its translation is CASNRGTSGISDTQYF.

This clonotype was found a few times. The chain couples TRBV28 to TRBJ2-7; 7 nucleotides align to TRBD2. V was clipped by 5 bases and J by 6 bases; unmatched bases: 10. Germline-derived CDR1 and CDR2 are MDHEN and SYDVKM. The CDR3 has 14 amino acids. The CDR3 DNA reads as TGTGCCAGCAGTCATCGCGGGGGACCGCTCGAGCAGTACTTC. Amino acids: CASSHRGGPLEQYF.

In this sample, this clonotype turned up a few times. The chain employs TRBV19 and TRBJ2-5; D unclear. The V end lost 2 bases, the J end lost 1 base, and 8 bases lay between the germline ends. The CDR3 sequence is 14 residues long. Looked up from germline, CDR1 is LNHDA and CDR2 is SQIVND (reference sequence). The CDR3 nucleotides read TGTGCCAGTAGTATAACCTGGGCCCAAGAGACCCAGTACTTC. Translation gives CASSITWAQETQYF.

This clonotype was seen only a few times. V is TRBV29-1 and J is TRBJ2-7, with no clear D. Trimming pared 1 base from V and 9 bases from J, leaving 10 bases between. The CDR3 length is 11 residues. The germline V gene has CDR1 SQVTM and CDR2 ANQGSEA. Written as DNA, the CDR3 is TGCAGCGTTGAAGTGGAAGTGGGGCAGTACTTC. It translates to CSVEVEVGQYF.

This clonotype was seen only a few times. This chain links TRBV20-1 with TRBJ1-4; no clear D. V was trimmed by 5 bases and J by 6 bases, leaving 4 bases between them. The CDR3 is 10 amino acids. In germline, CDR1 is DFQATT, CDR2 SNEGSKA (reference sequence). The CDR3 DNA reads TGCAGTGCTTTATATGAAAAACTGTTTTTT. It specifies CSALYEKLFF.

Turning to this clonotype: The junction differs from germline at one of its ends, possibly a read error. J is TRBJ2-3 and V is TRBV5-1; D is unclear. This CDR3 spans 14 amino acids. CDR1 is SGHRS, CDR2 YFSETQ, per germline. Written as DNA, the CDR3 is TGTGCCAGCAGCTTTATACCTGGGGCAGATACGCAGTATTTT. It codes for CASSFIPGADTQYF.

This clonotype showed up just a few times. The chain couples TRBV2 to TRBJ1-3, with D possibly matching TRBD1 (6 bases). Germline V gene lookup returns CDR1 SNHLY and CDR2 FYNNEI. V gave up 7 bases and J gave up 6 bases, with 19 bases separating them. The CDR3 has 15 residues. The chain's CDR3 is CASIPSTGQANTIYF. The CDR3 coding sequence is TGTGCCAGCATCCCAAGCACAGGGCAAGCAAACACCATATATTTT.

As concerns this clonotype: Relative to the germline gene, one junction end is altered; a read error may explain this. V gene TRBV28 combines with J gene TRBJ2-2, with D possibly being TRBD2 (5 bases). CDR1 and CDR2 from the germline V gene are MDHEN and SYDVKM. The CDR3 consists of 14 residues. Here the CDR3 reads CASNLLSPAEELFF. CDR3 DNA: TGTGCCAGCAATTTATTATCCCCAGCGGAGGAGCTGTTTTTT.

This clonotype was recorded at least ten times. The chain combines TRBV2 with TRBJ1-3; D perhaps matches TRBD1 (5 bases). The CDR3 length is 14 residues. Deletions cut 7 bases from V and 0 bases from J, with 10 bases between. CDR1 is SNHLY, CDR2 FYNNEI, per germline. The CDR3 loop reads CASKNRSSGNTIYF. As DNA, the CDR3 is TGTGCCAGCAAGAACAGGAGCTCTGGAAACACCATATATTTT.

V and J are TRBV15 and TRBJ2-2; 11 nucleotides line up with TRBD2. After removal of 1 base from V and 3 bases from J, the junction contained 4 bases not matched to a gene. This CDR3 comprises 17 residues. The germline V gene has CDR1 LNHNV and CDR2 YYDKDF (reference sequence). The DNA of the CDR3 is TGTGCCACCAGCAGAGGGACTAGCGGGCCGGACACCGGGGAGCTGTTTTTT. The encoded protein is CATSRGTSGPDTGELFF.

The table lists this clonotype with a few counts. The chain carries TRBV20-1 and TRBJ1-5; a weak D match, TRBD1 (6 bases). Germline assignment: CDR1 DFQATT and CDR2 SNEGSKA (reference sequence). V shed 3 bases and J shed 0 bases, with 9 bases lying between them. This CDR3 contains 14 residues. The CDR3 loop is CSARTGPSNQPQHF. The CDR3 nucleotides are TGCAGTGCTAGGACAGGTCCTAGCAATCAGCCCCAGCATTTT.

The genes are TRBV4-2 and TRBJ2-5, with TRBD1 matching 10 bases. Unmatched junction bases numbered 0, after V lost 0 bases and J lost 5 bases. CDR3 length: 14 amino acids. The V gene's germline CDR1 is LGHNA and CDR2 YNFKEQ. The CDR3 loop reads CASSQEGQGETQYF. Written as DNA, the CDR3 is TGTGCCAGCAGCCAAGAGGGACAGGGGGAGACCCAGTACTTC.

The sample holds many counts of this clonotype. The gene calls are TRBV20-1 and TRBJ2-6; D possibly uses TRBD1 or TRBD2 (5 bases each). The CDR3 is 17 amino acids. Germline loops: CDR1 DFQATT, CDR2 SNEGSKA (reference sequence). V was clipped by 3 bases and J by 1 base, with 16 bases between them. CDR3 bases: TGCAGTGCTAGGATTCAGGGTTCGGGATCTGGGGCCAACGTCCTGACTTTC. Translating it yields CSARIQGSGSGANVLTF.

This clonotype was found many times. The chain is built from TRBV2 and TRBJ2-5; TRBD2 aligns across 11 bases. V lost 6 bases to trimming and J lost 5 bases; unmatched junction nucleotides: 11. This CDR3 has 16 residues. The V gene's germline CDR1 is SNHLY and CDR2 FYNNEI. The CDR3 region has the DNA TGTGCCAGCAGCAATCCTATAGCGGGAGGGGGGGAGACCCAGTACTTC. Amino acids: CASSNPIAGGGETQYF.